This TCR beta chain was observed in a study of OX40 agonist ivuxolimab in advanced cancers. About the study as a whole: Ivuxolimab, which targeted the costimulatory receptor OX40 (CD134), was an agonistic, fully human IgG2 monoclonal antibody. Intravenous ivuxolimab was administered to patients every 2 weeks at six dose levels: 0.01, 0.1, 0.3, 1.5, 3 and 10 mg/kg. Of the roughly 50 dose-escalation patients, hepatocellular carcinoma was present in roughly 19, melanoma in roughly 15, renal cell carcinoma in 9 and head and neck cancer in 9. In the dose-escalation cohort, around four fifths of patients were male, and the mean age was 60 years with a range of roughly 20 to 85. Patients were allowed to have had prior anti-PD-1, anti-PD-L1 or anti-CTLA-4 therapy, and about 40% of the dose-escalation patients had been treated with checkpoint inhibitors. Partial responses were achieved by three dose-escalation patients, of whom one had hepatocellular carcinoma and two had cutaneous melanoma. The purpose of peripheral TCRbeta sequencing was to test whether ivuxolimab changed TCR sequence diversity and led to clonal T-cell expansion. The monotherapy dose-escalation portion (N = 52 patients) of the phase I ivuxolimab trial is reported in the paper. Results the study describes overall, beyond this receptor: In the 0.1-3.0 mg/kg groups, partial responders were among the patients with the lowest normalized peripheral clonal expansion, particularly in CD8+ T cells. At doses of 0.1 to 3.0 mg/kg, clonal expansion of both CD4+ and CD8+ blood T cells was observed from baseline to week 6. The antigen specificity of the clonally expanded peripheral T cells was not determined. After ivuxolimab, expanded clones were on average more numerous among CD8+ T cells than among CD4+ T cells. Low levels of normalized T-cell clonal expansion were also seen in some nonresponding patients.

The trial excluded patients who had a history of autoimmune disease or who were on systemic immunosuppression. Peripheral blood for TCR sequencing was collected from all dose cohorts at baseline, on cycle 4 day 1, and on cycle 7 day 1. The samples were drawn from a first-in-human, open-label, multicenter phase I dose-escalation trial of ivuxolimab. Adults with locally advanced or metastatic melanoma, renal cell, hepatocellular, or head and neck squamous cell carcinoma were enrolled in the trial. Before TCR sequencing, CD4+ T cells and CD8+ T cells were sorted from peripheral blood as separate populations. The junction shows trimming of 3 bases on V and 0 bases on J, plus 9 bases between the germline ends. The germline V gene gives CDR1 as MDHEN and CDR2 as SYDVKM. The CDR3 runs 14 residues from the cysteine to the phenylalanine. Only the CDR3 portion is preserved as DNA: 42 bases, with reading frame beginning at the first base.

Remarks on this clone: This receptor's antigen is unknown. No base-level quality is on record; no much larger clone is a single base apart.

For sequencing of the TCRbeta CDR3 region, genomic DNA was extracted from the sorted cells. TCRbeta CDR3 regions were sequenced using the immunoSEQ Assay. TCRdb re-hosts the immuneACCESS table, in-frame sequences only. Its copies lack some clones; in the studies checked, an unresolved V gene accounts for under half of them, and the cause for the rest is not known. Across this sample there are more than 70,000 clones, with under 95% seen only once. In total, the top ten clones hold around 0.34% of the sample. The sequence came from an adult with an advanced solid tumor such as melanoma, head and neck, liver or kidney cancer. This chain is built from TRBV28 and TRBJ2-7; a confident D gene designation cannot be given. Sequenced material: CD4+ or CD8+ T cells sorted from blood, taken in a trial of the OX40 agonist ivuxolimab. The CDR3 sequence is CASSFSRSSYEQYF. The DNA sequence is given as TGTGCCAGCAGTTTTTCACGAAGCTCCTACGAGCAGTACTTC.